The entry that follows covers one TCR beta chain sequence. Its target antigen remains unknown. Base qualities were left out, and no much larger clone turns up one base away. This sample was taken from a study of CD8+ T cells in alopecia areata (dated by TCRdb to the late 2010s). At the level of the whole study: Treated patients were enrolled in an open-label pilot trial of oral tofacitinib at 5 to 10 mg twice daily for moderate-to-severe alopecia areata. TCRbeta CDR3 regions were amplified by immunoSEQ multiplex PCR with 35 Vbeta forward and 13 Jbeta reverse primers. Scalp clonality was compared across normal scalp (n=4), patchy alopecia areata scalp (n=8), and alopecia totalis/universalis scalp (n=8). Tofacitinib was given for 6 to 18 months, followed by 6 months of follow-up off drug to assess delayed response and recurrence. Patients on tofacitinib were biopsied at baseline and after 4 and 24 weeks of treatment, and several of the patients also had a later scalp biopsy. In both human patients and the C3H/HeJ mouse model, the study applied high-throughput TCRbeta sequencing to look at T cell clonal expansion in alopecia areata. Disease severity in treated patients was measured with the SALT score, which quantifies the percentage of affected scalp surface area. RNA was obtained with the PAXgene miRNA kit for fixed scalp, the miRNeasy kit for PBMCs, and the RNeasy kit for mouse skin. On the human side, TCRbeta sequencing was run on scalp tissue and on sorted CD4+ and CD8+ peripheral blood T cells from healthy controls and from alopecia areata patients with either patchy or totalis/universalis disease.

Study-wide findings and limitations: Because the treated cohort was small and included a single nonresponder, larger studies are needed to assess links between baseline CD8+ expansion and response. TCR sequences shared between patients were less clear than in mice, possibly partly because of HLA diversity in the patient population. Unlike mouse skin, where gammadelta T cells dominate, normal human skin contains resident alphabeta T cells that get sequenced too, which complicates analysis of the scalp TCR repertoire. With tofacitinib, both scalp clonality and the number of expanded CD8+ clones among the top 100 scalp clones went down significantly. Higher clonality and more expanded CD8+ clones were observed in lesional scalp than in normal scalp, particularly in alopecia totalis/universalis, a finding suggestive of antigenic drive. Many expanded lesional clones were found to persist in scalp and blood during tofacitinib treatment, and relapse after treatment cessation may be partly explained by this persistence.

The protocol used for the library was the immunoSEQ multiplex PCR assay. To provide template for TCR sequencing, every sample had RNA extracted and reverse transcribed into cDNA. SuperScript III was used for first-strand cDNA synthesis, primed with a 2:1 mix of oligo-dT and random hexamers. A synthetic immune receptor repertoire was used to gauge amplification bias, and whatever bias remained was removed computationally. In the authors' own workflow: Raw reads were preprocessed for error removal, and CDR3 was defined according to IMGT conventions as running from the conserved cysteine to phenylalanine. Clonality was computed as 1 minus the Shannon entropy, with the entropy normalized by log2 of the number of productive unique TCRs. Scalp TCRbeta sequences were cross-referenced with sorted blood CD4 and CD8 repertoires so that the CD4 or CD8 identity of scalp clones could be inferred. This immuneACCESS table, as held by TCRdb, lists in-frame sequences with V and J called but not all clones. Of the missing ones, under half trace to an unresolved V gene in checked studies; the others have no known cause. The V and J calls and clone size come from that table; D and trimming were worked out from the DNA. The sample contains some 200,000 clones, approximately 60% of them found a single time. Around 3.2% of the sample is in the top ten clones.

Via the germline V gene, CDR1 is SGHRS and CDR2 YFSETQ. From the cysteine through the phenylalanine, the CDR3 covers 18 amino acids. Only the CDR3 part of the read is kept: 54 bases, read in frame from the first base. Trimming removed 0 bases from V and 3 bases from J; the gene matches leave 8 bases unexplained. The time point label here, explained by the study, means: less than five weeks on oral tofacitinib. The treatment or condition label corresponds to: oral pan-JAK inhibitor, 5-10 mg twice daily. Lesional scalp punch biopsies and peripheral blood were obtained from alopecia areata patients. PBMCs were isolated by density centrifugation and stained for CD3, CD4 and CD8, and CD4+ and CD8+ T cells were sorted on a FACSAria.

The source is a human donor with alopecia areata. The sequencing here drew on CD4+ T cells sorted from blood, taken at week 4, from a patient treated with tofacitinib. The chain is assembled from TRBV5-1 and TRBJ2-3; 12 bases in the middle match TRBD2. Read as DNA, the sequence is TGCGCCAGCAGCTTGGAACGTCTAGCGGGGGGGCTTACAGATACGCAGTATTTT. Its translation reads: CASSLERLAGGLTDTQYF.